This T cell receptor (beta chain) was identified during a study of vaccination and CD4 T cells after COVID-19. Turning to the study itself: The convalescents included six males and four females, and among them two were Hispanic while seven were Caucasian. Study-level results: Early post-infection timepoints were not included, and relatively few convalescent patients were studied. It was observed that, in convalescent patients, a median approximately 90% of reactive clones arose only post-vaccination.

Treatment defined: approximately 10-day PBMC culture with coronavirus spike peptide pools or control peptides (ViraFEST assay). As for this clonotype: Its antigen is not identified.

The CDR3 is 14 residues long. From germline, CDR1 is SGHNT and CDR2 YENEEA. V shed 4 bases and J shed 5 bases, with 15 bases lying between them. Sequence data for DNA of cultured CD4+ T cells were generated by the Oncomine TCR Beta short-read assay. TCRdb itself ran the PCR reads through MiXCR, one entry per CDR3 protein. The sample lists 15,000 to 20,000 distinct CDR3 sequences, around 61% occurring once. Sequencing used CD4+ T cells from blood, cultured in vitro. This clonotype was sampled from a human donor who had recovered from COVID-19. The V call is TRBV11-3, the J call TRBJ2-7, with D perhaps TRBD1 (7 bases). The CDR3 coding sequence is TGTGCCAGCAGCTCCCAGGGGGGAACGGACGAGCAGTACTTC. This sequence encodes CASSSQGGTDEQYF.